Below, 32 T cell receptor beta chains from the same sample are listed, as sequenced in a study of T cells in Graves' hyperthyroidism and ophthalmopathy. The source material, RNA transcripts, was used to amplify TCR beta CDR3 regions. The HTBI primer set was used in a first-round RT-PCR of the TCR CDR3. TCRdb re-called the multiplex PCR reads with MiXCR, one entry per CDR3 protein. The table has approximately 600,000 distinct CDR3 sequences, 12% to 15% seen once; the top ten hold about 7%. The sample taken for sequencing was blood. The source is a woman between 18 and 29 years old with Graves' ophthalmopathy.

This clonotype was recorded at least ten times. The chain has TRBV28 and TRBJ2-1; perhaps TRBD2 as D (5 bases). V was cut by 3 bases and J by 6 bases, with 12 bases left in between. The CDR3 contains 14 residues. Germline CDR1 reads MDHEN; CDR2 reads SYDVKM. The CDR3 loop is CASSFSGSLNEQFF. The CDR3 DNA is TGTGCCAGCAGTTTTAGTGGGAGCCTCAATGAGCAGTTCTTC. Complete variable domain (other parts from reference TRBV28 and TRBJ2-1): DVKVTQSSRYLVKRTGEKVFLECVQDMDHENMFWYRQDPGLGLRLIYFSYDVKMKEKGDIPEGYSVSREKKERFSLILESASTNQTSMYLCASSFSGSLNEQFFGPGTRLTVL.

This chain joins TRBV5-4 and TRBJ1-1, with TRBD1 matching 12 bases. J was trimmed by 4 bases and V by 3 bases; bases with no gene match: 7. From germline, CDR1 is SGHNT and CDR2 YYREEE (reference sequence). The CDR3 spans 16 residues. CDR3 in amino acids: CASSWGTGGGGTEAFF. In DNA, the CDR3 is TGTGCCAGCAGCTGGGGGACAGGGGGCGGTGGCACTGAAGCTTTCTTT. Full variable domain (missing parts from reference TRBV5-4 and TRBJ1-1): ETGVTQSPTHLIKTRGQQVTLRCSSQSGHNTVSWYQQALGQGPQFIFQYYREEENGRGNFPPRFSGLQFPNYSSELNVNALELDDSALYLCASSWGTGGGGTEAFFGQGTRLTVV.

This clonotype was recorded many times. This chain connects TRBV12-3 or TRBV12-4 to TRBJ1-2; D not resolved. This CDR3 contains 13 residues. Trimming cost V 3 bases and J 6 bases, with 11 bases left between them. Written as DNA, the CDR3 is TGTGCCAGCAGTTTTCGGGCAGGAGATGGCTACACCTTC. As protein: CASSFRAGDGYTF.

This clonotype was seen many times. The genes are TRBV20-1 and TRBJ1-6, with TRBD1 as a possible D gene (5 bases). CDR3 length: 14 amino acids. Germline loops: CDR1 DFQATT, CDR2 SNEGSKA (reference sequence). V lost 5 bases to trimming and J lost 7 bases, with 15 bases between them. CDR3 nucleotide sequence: TGCAGTGCTCCCGGGACCAGTACGAATTCACCCCTCCACTTT. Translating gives CSAPGTSTNSPLHF.

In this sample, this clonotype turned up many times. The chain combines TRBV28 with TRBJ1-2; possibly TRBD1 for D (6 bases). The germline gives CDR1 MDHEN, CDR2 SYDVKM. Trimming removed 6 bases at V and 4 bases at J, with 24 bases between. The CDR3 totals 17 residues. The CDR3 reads CASRTGTIEGGPYGYTF. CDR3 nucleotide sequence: TGTGCCAGCAGAACCGGGACCATCGAAGGGGGACCCTATGGCTACACCTTC.

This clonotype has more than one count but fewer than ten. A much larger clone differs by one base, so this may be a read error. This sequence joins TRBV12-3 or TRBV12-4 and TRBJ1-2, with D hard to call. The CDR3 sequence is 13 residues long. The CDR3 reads CASSLITNYGCTF. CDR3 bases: TGTGCCAGCAGTCTCATCACTAACTATGGCTGCACCTTC.

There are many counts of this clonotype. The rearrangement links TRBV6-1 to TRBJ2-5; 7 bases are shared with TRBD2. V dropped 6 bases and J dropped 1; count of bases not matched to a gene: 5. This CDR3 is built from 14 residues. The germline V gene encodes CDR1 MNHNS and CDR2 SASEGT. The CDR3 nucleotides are TGTGCCAGCAGGATACTAGCGACCCAAGAGACCCAGTACTTC. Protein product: CASRILATQETQYF.

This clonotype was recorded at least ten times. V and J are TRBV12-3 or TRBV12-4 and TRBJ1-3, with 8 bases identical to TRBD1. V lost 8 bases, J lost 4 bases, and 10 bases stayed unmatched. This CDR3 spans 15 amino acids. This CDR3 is CASDTGGRPGNTIYF. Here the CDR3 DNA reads TGTGCCAGCGATACAGGGGGTCGACCCGGAAACACCATATATTTT.

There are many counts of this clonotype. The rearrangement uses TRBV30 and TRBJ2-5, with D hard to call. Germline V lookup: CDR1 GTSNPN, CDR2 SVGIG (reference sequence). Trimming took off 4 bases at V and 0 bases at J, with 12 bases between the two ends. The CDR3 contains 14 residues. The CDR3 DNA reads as TGTGCCTGGAAGAGAGCAGCGTACCAAGAGACCCAGTACTTC. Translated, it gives CAWKRAAYQETQYF.

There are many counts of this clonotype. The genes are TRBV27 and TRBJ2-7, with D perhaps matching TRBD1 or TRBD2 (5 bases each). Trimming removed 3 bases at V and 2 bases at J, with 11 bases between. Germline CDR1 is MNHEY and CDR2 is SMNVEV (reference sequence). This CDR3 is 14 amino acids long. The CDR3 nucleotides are TGTGCCAGCAGTTTTAGCCGGGACGCCTACGAGCAGTACTTC. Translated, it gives CASSFSRDAYEQYF.

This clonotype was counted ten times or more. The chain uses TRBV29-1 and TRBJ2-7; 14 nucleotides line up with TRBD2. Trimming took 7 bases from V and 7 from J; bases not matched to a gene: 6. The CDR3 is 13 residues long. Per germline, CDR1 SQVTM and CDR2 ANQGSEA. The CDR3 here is CSGLAGGPGEQYF. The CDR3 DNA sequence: TGCAGCGGACTAGCGGGAGGGCCAGGTGAGCAGTACTTC.

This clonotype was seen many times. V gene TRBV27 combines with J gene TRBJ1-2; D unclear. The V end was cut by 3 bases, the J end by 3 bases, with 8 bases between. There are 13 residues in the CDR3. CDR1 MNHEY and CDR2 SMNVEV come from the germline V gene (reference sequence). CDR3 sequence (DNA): TGTGCCAGCAGTTTTTATTCACACTATGGCTACACCTTC. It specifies CASSFYSHYGYTF.

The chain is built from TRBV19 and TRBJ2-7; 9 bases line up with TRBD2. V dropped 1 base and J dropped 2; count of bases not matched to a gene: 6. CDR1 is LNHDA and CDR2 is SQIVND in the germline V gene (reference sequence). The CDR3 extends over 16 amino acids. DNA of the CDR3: TGTGCCAGTAGTATAGCAAGACTAGCGGCAGCCTACGAGCAGTACTTC. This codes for CASSIARLAAAYEQYF.

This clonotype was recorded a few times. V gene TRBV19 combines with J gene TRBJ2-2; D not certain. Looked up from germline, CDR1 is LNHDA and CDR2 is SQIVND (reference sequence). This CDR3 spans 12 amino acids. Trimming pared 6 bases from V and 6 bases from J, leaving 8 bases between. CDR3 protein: CASSRRAGELFF. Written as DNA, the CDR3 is TGTGCCAGTAGCCGGAGAGCCGGGGAGCTGTTTTTT.

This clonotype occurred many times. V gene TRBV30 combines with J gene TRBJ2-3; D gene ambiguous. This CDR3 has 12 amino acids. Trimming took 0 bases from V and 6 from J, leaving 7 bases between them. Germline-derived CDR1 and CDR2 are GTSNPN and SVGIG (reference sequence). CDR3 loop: CAWSVVGDTQYF. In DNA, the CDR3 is TGTGCCTGGAGTGTTGTGGGTGATACGCAGTATTTT.

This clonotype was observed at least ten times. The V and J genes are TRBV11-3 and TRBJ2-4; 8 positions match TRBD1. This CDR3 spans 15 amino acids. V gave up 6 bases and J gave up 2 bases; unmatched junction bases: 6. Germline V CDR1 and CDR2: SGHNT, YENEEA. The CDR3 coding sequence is TGTGCCAGCAGGAACCGGACAGGGACCAAAAACATTCAGTACTTC. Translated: CASRNRTGTKNIQYF.

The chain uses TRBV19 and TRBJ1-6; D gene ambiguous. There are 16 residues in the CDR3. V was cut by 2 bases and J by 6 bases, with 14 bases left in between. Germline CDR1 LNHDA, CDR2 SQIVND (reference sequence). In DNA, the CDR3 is TGTGCCAGTAGTATACATGGACGGAGGGTTAATTCACCCCTCCACTTT. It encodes CASSIHGRRVNSPLHF.

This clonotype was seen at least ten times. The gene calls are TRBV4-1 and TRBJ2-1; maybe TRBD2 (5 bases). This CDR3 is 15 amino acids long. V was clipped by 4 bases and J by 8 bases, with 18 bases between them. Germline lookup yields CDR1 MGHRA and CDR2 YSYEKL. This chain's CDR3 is CASSLMGSRADEQFF. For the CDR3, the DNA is TGCGCCAGCAGCCTCATGGGGTCTCGAGCGGATGAGCAGTTCTTC.

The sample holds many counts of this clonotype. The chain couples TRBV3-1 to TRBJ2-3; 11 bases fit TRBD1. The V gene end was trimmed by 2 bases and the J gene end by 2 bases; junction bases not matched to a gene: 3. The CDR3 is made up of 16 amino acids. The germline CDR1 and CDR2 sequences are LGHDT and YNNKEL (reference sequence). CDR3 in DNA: TGTGCCAGCAGCCAATGGACAGGGGGCTTCACAGATACGCAGTATTTT. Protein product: CASSQWTGGFTDTQYF.

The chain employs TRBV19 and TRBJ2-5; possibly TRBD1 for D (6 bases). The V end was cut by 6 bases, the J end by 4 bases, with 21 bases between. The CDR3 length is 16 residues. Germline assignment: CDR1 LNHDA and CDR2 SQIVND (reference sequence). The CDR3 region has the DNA TGTGCCAGTAGCAGCCCTGAGGGGGTTGGGACAGAGACCCAGTACTTC. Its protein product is CASSSPEGVGTETQYF.

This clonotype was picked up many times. This CDR3 is CASSPQGAKEQYF. The CDR3 bases are TGTGCCAGCAGTCCTCAGGGGGCAAAGGAGCAGTACTTC. The chain couples TRBV28 to TRBJ2-7, with 8 bases lining up with TRBD1. The CDR3 loop spans 13 amino acids. The V and J ends lost 5 bases and 7 bases, in that order; junction bases with no gene match: 7. Germline values: CDR1 MDHEN, CDR2 SYDVKM.

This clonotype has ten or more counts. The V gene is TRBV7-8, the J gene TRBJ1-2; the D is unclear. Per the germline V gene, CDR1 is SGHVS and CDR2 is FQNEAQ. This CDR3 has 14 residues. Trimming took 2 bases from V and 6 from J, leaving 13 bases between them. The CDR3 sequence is CASSLRDPGHGYTF. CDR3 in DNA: TGTGCCAGCAGCTTAAGAGACCCGGGCCATGGCTACACCTTC.

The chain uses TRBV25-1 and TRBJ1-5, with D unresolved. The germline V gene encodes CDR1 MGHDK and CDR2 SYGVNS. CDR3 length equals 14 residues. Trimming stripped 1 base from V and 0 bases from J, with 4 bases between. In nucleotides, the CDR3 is TGTGCCAGCAGTGAATCACCTAGCAATCAGCCCCAGCATTTT. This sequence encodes CASSESPSNQPQHF. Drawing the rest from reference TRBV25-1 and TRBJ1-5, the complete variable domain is EADIYQTPRYLVIGTGKKITLECSQTMGHDKMYWYQQDPGMELHLIHYSYGVNSTEKGDLSSESTVSRIRTEHFPLTLESARPSHTSQYLCASSESPSNQPQHFGDGTRLSIL.

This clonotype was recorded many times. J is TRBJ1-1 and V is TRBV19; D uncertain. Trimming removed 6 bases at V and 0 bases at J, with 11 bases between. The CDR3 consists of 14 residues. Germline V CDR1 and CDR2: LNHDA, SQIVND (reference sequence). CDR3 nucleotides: TGTGCCAGTAGCTTTAGGCACATGAACACTGAAGCTTTCTTT. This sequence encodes CASSFRHMNTEAFF.

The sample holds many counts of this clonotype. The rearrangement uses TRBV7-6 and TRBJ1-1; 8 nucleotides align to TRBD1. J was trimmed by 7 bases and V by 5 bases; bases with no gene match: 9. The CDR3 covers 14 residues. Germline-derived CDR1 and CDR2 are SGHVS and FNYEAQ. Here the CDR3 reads CASSPRTGRDEAFF. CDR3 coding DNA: TGTGCCAGCAGCCCTCGGACAGGGCGCGATGAAGCTTTCTTT.

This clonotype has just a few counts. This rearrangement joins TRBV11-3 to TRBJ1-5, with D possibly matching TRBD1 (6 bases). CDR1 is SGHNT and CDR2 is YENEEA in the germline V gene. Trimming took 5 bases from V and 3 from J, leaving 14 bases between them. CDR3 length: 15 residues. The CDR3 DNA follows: TGTGCCAGCAGCCCGGAAGGACAGATCAATCAGCCCCAGCATTTT. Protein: CASSPEGQINQPQHF.

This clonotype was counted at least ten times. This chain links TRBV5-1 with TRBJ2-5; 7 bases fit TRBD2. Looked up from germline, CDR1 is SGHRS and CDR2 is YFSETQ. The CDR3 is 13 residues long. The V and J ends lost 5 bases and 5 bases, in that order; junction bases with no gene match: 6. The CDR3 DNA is TGCGCCAGCAGATACGATAGCGGGGAGACCCAGTACTTC. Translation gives CASRYDSGETQYF.

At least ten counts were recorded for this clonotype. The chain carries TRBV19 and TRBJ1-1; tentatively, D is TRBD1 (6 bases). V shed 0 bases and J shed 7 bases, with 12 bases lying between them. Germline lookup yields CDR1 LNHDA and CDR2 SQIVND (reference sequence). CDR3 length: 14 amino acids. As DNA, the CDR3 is TGTGCCAGTAGTATAGACTCGATGACAGGTGAAGCTTTCTTT. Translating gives CASSIDSMTGEAFF.

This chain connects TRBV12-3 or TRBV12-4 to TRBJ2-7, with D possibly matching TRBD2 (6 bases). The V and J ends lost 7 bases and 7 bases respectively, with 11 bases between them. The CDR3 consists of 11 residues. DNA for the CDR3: TGTGCCAGCACAAAGAGCGGGGAGCAGTACTTC. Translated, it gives CASTKSGEQYF.

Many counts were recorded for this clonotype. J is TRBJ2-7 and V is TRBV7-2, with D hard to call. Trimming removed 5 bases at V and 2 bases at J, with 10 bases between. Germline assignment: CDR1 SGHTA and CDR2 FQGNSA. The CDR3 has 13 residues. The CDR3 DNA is TGTGCCAGCAGCACGTACAACCCCTACGAGCAGTACTTC. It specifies CASSTYNPYEQYF.

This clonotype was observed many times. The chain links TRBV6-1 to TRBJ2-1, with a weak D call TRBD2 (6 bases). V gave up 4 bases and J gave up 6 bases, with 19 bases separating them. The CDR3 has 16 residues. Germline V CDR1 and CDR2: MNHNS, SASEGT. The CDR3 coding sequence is TGTGCCAGCAGTGCCGCTAGCAAGACGGGAGTCAATGAGCAGTTCTTC. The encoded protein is CASSAASKTGVNEQFF.

CDR3 loop: CASSSGQGPTYEQYF. CDR3 nucleotides: TGTGCCAGTAGTAGTGGACAGGGCCCAACCTACGAGCAGTACTTC. V is TRBV19 and J is TRBJ2-7; the match to TRBD1 covers 8 bases. With 4 bases clipped from V and 2 bases from J, the junction kept 7 bases outside the gene matches. The V gene's germline CDR1 is LNHDA and CDR2 SQIVND (reference sequence). The CDR3 has 15 amino acids.